This T cell receptor (beta chain) was documented in a study of cytomegalovirus exposure and HLA in healthy donors. CDR1 is MNHEY, CDR2 SMNVEV, per germline (reference sequence). V lost 8 bases and J lost 6; bases outside the gene matches: 6. The CDR3 covers 14 residues. Notes on this clone: Its antigen is currently unknown.

PCR amplification relied on 60 Vbeta primers (plus 13 Jbeta primers). Generated by immunoSEQ multiplex PCR, the TCRdb table keeps only in-frame clones and is missing some. The sample yields roughly 180,000 clones, 8.5% to 10% seen once. Study observations and caveats: There were around 160 TCR beta chains listed as cytomegalovirus-associated. Association with HLA alleles at 0.05 false discovery rate was found for 16,951 TCR beta sequences in a later analysis. Later genetic work tied a missense DCLRE1C variant to beta-chain V and J trimming.

At sampling all donors were nominally healthy, likely with unrecorded immune exposures. Sequencing was carried out using PBMCs. The V call is TRBV27, the J call TRBJ2-1; 11 bases line up with TRBD1. The receptor's source is a woman younger than 45 in good health and CMV-seropositive. The CDR3 DNA sequence: TGTGCCAGCGAGGGGACAGGGGGAACCAATGAGCAGTTCTTC. Protein sequence: CASEGTGGTNEQFF.